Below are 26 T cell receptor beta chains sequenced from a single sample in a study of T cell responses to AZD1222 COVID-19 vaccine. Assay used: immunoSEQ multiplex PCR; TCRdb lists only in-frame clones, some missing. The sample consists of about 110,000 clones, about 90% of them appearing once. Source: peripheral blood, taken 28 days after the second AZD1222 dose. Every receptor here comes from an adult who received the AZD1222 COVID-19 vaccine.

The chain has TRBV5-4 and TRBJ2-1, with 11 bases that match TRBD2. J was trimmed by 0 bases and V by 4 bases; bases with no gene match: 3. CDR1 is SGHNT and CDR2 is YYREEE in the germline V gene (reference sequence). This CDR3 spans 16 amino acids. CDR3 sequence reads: CASSGLAGGSYNEQFF. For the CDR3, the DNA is TGTGCCAGCAGCGGGCTAGCGGGGGGCTCCTACAATGAGCAGTTCTTC.

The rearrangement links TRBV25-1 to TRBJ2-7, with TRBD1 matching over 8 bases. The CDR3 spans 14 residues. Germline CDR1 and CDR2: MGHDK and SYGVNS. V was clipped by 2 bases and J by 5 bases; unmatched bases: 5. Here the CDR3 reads CASSEGSGGHEQYF. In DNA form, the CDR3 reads TGTGCCAGCAGTGAAGGGTCAGGGGGCCACGAGCAGTACTTC.

The CDR3 DNA follows: TGTGCCAGCAGTTACTCACCCCGCCGGCGAGAGACCCAGTACTTC. It is translated as CASSYSPRRRETQYF. The chain recombines TRBV6-5 with TRBJ2-5, with D unclear. Germline assignment: CDR1 MNHEY and CDR2 SVGAGI. This CDR3 has 15 amino acids. V was shortened by 0 bases and J by 4 bases, with 12 bases between the two germline ends.

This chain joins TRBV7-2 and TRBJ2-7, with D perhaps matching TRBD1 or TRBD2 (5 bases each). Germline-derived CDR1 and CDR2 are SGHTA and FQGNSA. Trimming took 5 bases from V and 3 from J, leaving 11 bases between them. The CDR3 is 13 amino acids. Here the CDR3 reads CASSAGTVYEQYF. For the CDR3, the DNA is TGTGCCAGCAGCGCCGGGACGGTCTACGAGCAGTACTTC.

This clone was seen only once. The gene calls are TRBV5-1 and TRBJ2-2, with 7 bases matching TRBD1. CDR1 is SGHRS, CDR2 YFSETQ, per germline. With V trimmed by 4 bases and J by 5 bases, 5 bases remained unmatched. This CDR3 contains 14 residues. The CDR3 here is CASSTHRGTGELFF. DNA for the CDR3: TGCGCCAGCAGCACGCACAGGGGAACCGGGGAGCTGTTTTTT.

As DNA, the CDR3 is TGTGCCAGCAGCTTAGGGGCAGGGGCCAGGGAGGTGGACACCTTC. The encoded protein is CASSLGAGAREVDTF. This chain uses TRBV11-2 with TRBJ1-2; maybe TRBD1 (6 bases). Trimming removed 1 base at V and 12 bases at J, with 21 bases between. The CDR3 covers 15 residues. From germline, CDR1 is SGHAT and CDR2 FQNNGV.

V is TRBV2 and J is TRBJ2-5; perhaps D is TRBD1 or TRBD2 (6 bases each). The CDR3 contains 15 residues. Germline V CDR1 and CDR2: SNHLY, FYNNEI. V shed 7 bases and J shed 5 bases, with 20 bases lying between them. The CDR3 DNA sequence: TGTGCCAGCACGGATAGTGGGGGGCCCGCGGAGACCCAGTACTTC. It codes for CASTDSGGPAETQYF.

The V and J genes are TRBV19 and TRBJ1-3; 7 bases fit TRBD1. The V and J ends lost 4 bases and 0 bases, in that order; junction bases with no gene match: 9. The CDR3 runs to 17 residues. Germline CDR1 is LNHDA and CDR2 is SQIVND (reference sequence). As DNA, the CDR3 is TGTGCCAGTAGTAAACGCCCCCGGGACAGCTCTGGAAACACCATATATTTT. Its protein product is CASSKRPRDSSGNTIYF.

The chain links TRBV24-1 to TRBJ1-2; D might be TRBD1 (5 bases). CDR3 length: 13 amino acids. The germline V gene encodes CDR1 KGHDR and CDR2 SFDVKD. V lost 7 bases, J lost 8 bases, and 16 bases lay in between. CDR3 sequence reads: CATRGPAGGGYTF. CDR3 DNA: TGTGCCACCAGGGGGCCGGCAGGAGGAGGCTACACCTTC.

The CDR3: CASTSPTGEVWRTDTQYF. The CDR3 region has the DNA TGTGCCAGCACCTCACCCACAGGGGAAGTTTGGCGGACAGATACGCAGTATTTT. This chain connects TRBV3-1 (or the pseudogene TRBV3-2) to TRBJ2-3; 7 bases line up with TRBD1. With 7 bases clipped from V and 3 bases from J, the junction kept 19 bases outside the gene matches. The CDR3 spans 18 residues. In germline, CDR1 is LGHDT, CDR2 YNNKEL (reference sequence).

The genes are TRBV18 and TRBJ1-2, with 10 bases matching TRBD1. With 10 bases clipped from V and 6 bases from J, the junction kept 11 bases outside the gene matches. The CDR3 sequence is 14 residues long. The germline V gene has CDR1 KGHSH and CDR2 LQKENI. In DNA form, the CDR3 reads TGTGCCACCGAGGCCGGGACAGGGGTCGATGGCTACACCTTC. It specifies CATEAGTGVDGYTF.

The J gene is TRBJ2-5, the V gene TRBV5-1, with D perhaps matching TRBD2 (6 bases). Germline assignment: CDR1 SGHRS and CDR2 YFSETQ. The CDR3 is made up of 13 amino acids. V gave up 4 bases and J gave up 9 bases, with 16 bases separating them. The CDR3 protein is CASSPDSPGAQYF. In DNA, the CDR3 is TGCGCCAGCAGCCCTGACAGCCCGGGGGCCCAGTACTTC. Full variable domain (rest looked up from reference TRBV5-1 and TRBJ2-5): KAGVTQTPRYLIKTRGQQVTLSCSPISGHRSVSWYQQTPGQGLQFLFEYFSETQRNKGNFPGRFSGRQFSNSRSEMNVSTLELGDSALYLCASSPDSPGAQYFGPGTRLLVL.

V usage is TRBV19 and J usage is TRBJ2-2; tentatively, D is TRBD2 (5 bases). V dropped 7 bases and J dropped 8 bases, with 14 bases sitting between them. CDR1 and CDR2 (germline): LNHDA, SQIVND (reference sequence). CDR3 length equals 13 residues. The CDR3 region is CASMQVSGGELFF. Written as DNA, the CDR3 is TGTGCCAGTATGCAAGTCTCGGGGGGGGAGCTGTTTTTT. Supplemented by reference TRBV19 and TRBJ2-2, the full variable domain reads DGGITQSPKYLFRKEGQNVTLSCEQNLNHDAMYWYRQDPGQGLRLIYYSQIVNDFQKGDIAEGYSVSREKKESFPLTVTSAQKNPTAFYLCASMQVSGGELFFGEGSRLTVL.

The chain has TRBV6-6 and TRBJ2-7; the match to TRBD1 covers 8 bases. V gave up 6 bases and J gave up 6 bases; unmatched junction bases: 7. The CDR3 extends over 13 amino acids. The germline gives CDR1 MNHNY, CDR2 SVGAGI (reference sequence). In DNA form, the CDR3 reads TGTGCCAGCAGATCGGACAGGGCGGGCGAGCAGTACTTC. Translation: CASRSDRAGEQYF.

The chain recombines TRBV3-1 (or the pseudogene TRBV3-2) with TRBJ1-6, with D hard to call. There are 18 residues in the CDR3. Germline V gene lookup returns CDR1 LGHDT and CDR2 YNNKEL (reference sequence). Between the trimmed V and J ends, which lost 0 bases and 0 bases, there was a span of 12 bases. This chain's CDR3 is CASSQDWRESSYNSPLHF. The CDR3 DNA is TGTGCCAGCAGCCAAGATTGGCGGGAGAGCTCCTATAATTCACCCCTCCACTTT.

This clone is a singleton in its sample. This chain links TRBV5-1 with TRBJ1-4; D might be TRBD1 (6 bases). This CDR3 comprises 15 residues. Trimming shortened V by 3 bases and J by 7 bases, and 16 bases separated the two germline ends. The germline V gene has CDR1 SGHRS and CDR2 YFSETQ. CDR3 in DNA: TGCGCCAGCAGCTCGACTCAGGGGAGTGGTGAAAAACTGTTTTTT. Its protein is CASSSTQGSGEKLFF.

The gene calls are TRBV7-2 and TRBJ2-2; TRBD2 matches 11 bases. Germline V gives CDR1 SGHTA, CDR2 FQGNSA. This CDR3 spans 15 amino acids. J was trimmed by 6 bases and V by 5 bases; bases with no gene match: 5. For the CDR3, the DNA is TGTGCCAGCAGCGCCGATAGCGGGGGGGCCGGGGAGCTGTTTTTT. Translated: CASSADSGGAGELFF.

This chain's CDR3 is CASSVFGNTIYF. The CDR3 coding sequence is TGTGCCAGCAGTGTTTTTGGAAACACCATATATTTT. The chain employs TRBV2 and TRBJ1-3, with D hard to call. Germline V lookup: CDR1 SNHLY, CDR2 FYNNEI. Trimming removed 4 bases from V and 3 bases from J, with 4 bases in between. The CDR3 runs 12 residues.

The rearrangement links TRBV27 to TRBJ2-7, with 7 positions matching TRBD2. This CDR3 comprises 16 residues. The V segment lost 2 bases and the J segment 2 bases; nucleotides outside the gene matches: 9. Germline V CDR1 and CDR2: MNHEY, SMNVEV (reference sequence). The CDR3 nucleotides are TGTGCCAGCAGTTTAAGTCGGCTAGCGGACACCTACGAGCAGTACTTC. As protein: CASSLSRLADTYEQYF.

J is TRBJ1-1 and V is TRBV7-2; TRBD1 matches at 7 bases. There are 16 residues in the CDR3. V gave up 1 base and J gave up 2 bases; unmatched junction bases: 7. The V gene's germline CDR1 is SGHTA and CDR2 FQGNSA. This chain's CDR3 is CASSLVPTGVNTEAFF. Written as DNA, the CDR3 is TGTGCCAGCAGCTTAGTCCCTACAGGGGTCAACACTGAAGCTTTCTTT. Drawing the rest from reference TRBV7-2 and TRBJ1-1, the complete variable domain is GAGVSQSPSNKVTEKGKDVELRCDPISGHTALYWYRQSLGQGLEFLIYFQGNSAPDKSGLPSDRFSAERTGGSVSTLTIQRTQQEDSAVYLCASSLVPTGVNTEAFFGQGTRLTVV.

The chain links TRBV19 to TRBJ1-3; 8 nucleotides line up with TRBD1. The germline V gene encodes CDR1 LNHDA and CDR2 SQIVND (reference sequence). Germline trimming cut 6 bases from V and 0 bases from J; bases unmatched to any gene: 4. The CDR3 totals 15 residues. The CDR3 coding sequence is TGTGCCAGTAGGCAGGGGGCTTCCTCTGGAAACACCATATATTTT. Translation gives CASRQGASSGNTIYF.

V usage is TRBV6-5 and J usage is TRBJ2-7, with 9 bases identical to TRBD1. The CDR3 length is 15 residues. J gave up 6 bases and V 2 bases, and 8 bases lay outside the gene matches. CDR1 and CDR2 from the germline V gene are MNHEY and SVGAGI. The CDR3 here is CASSYTGQGGSEQYF. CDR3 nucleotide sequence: TGTGCCAGCAGTTACACGGGACAGGGAGGTAGCGAGCAGTACTTC.

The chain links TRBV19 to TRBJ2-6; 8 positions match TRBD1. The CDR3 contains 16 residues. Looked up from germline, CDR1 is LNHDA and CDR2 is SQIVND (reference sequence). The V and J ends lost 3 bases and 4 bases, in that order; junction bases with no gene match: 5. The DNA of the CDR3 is TGTGCCAGTAGTATGGGTGGACAGGGCGGGGCCAACGTCCTGACTTTC. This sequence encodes CASSMGGQGGANVLTF.

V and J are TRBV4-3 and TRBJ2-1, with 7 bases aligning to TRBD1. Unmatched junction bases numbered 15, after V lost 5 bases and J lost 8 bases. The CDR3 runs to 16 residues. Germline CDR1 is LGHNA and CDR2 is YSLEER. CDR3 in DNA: TGCGCCAGCAGCGGCCGTGACAGGGTAAAGGTCGATGAGCAGTTCTTC. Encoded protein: CASSGRDRVKVDEQFF.

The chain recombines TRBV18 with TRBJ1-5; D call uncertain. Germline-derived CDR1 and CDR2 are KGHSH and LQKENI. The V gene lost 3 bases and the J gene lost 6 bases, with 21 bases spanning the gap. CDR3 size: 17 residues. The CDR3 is CASSPLRGREAGQPQHF. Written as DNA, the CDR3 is TGTGCCAGCTCACCTTTGCGCGGGAGGGAGGCAGGTCAGCCCCAGCATTTT.

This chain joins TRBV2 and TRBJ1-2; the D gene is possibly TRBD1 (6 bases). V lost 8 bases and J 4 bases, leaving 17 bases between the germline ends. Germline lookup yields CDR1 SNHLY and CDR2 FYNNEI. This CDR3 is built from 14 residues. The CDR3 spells CASAASGQPYGYTF. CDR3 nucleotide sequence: TGTGCCAGCGCGGCCTCCGGACAGCCCTATGGCTACACCTTC. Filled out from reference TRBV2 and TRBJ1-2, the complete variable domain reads EPEVTQTPSHQVTQMGQEVILRCVPISNHLYFYWYRQILGQKVEFLVSFYNNEISEKSEIFDDQFSVERPDGSNFTLKIRSTKLEDSAMYFCASAASGQPYGYTFGSGTRLTVV.